These T cell receptor beta chains were read from a single sample in a study of cytomegalovirus exposure and HLA in healthy donors. Data came from immunoSEQ multiplex PCR; TCRdb stores just in-frame clones and leaves some out. The repertoire holds roughly 220,000 clones, with over 80% as singletons. Sequenced: PBMCs. The receptors were gathered from a woman in her 30s in good health and CMV-seropositive. CDR3s include the opening cysteine and the closing phenylalanine or tryptophan. The D gene is left open where the match is weak. Clone size is not always given. Where it is, it says once, few, many or a class for expanded clones.

size	V	D	J	CDR3	DNA
.	TRBV28	.	TRBJ1-5	CASSLDSILNQPQHF	TGTGCCAGCAGTTTGGACAGCATCTTAAATCAGCCCCAGCATTTT
.	TRBV9	TRBD1	TRBJ1-5	CASSAPGDRGCQPQHF	TGTGCCAGCAGCGCCCCCGGGGACAGGGGATGTCAGCCCCAGCATTTT
.	TRBV29-1	.	TRBJ1-2	CSVIKRDGYTF	TGCAGCGTGATAAAAAGGGATGGCTACACCTTC
.	TRBV4-2	TRBD2	TRBJ2-1	CASSQLAGDEQFF	TGTGCCAGCAGCCAACTGGCGGGAGATGAGCAGTTCTTC
.	TRBV4-2	.	TRBJ2-7	CASSQGSTSYEQYF	TGTGCCAGCAGCCAAGGGTCCACCTCCTACGAGCAGTACTTC
.	TRBV5-6	.	TRBJ1-1	CASSLGTILEAFF	TGTGCCAGCAGCTTGGGGACAATTCTTGAAGCTTTCTTT
once	TRBV7-9	.	TRBJ2-3	CAIYLAGDTQYF	TGTGCCATTTATCTAGCTGGAGATACGCAGTATTTT
.	TRBV27	.	TRBJ2-3	CASSFRVPTDTQYF	TGTGCCAGCAGTTTTAGGGTACCCACAGATACGCAGTATTTT
.	TRBV5-6	TRBD2	TRBJ2-7	CASSPGLAGVHEQYF	TGTGCCAGCAGCCCGGGACTAGCGGGAGTACACGAGCAGTACTTC
.	TRBV5-1	.	TRBJ1-2	CASSSRALGYGYTF	TGCGCCAGCAGCAGTAGGGCCTTGGGCTATGGCTACACCTTC
few	TRBV7-6	.	TRBJ2-2	CASSLSRSSGELFF	TGTGCCAGCAGCTTATCGCGTTCTTCCGGGGAGCTGTTTTTT
.	TRBV27	TRBD1	TRBJ2-7	CASSQLFGTGIYEQYF	TGTGCCAGCAGTCAACTCTTTGGGACAGGGATCTACGAGCAGTACTTC
.	TRBV25-1	TRBD1	TRBJ2-6	CASSATGTGANVLTF	TGTGCCAGCAGTGCGACAGGGACTGGGGCCAACGTCCTGACTTTC
.	TRBV5-1	.	TRBJ1-5	CASSLAGGEPQHF	TGCGCCAGCAGCTTGGCTGGGGGTGAGCCCCAGCATTTT
once	TRBV30	.	TRBJ2-7	CAWSGLSMYEQYF	TGTGCCTGGAGTGGTCTGTCCATGTACGAGCAGTACTTC
.	TRBV2	TRBD1	TRBJ2-6	CASRDSPANVLTF	TGTGCCAGCCGGGACAGCCCGGCCAACGTCCTGACTTTC
.	TRBV6-1	TRBD1	TRBJ2-5	CASWDRGVQETQYF	TGTGCCAGCTGGGACAGAGGGGTCCAAGAGACCCAGTACTTC
.	TRBV7-9	.	TRBJ1-2	CASSFPQHYGYTF	TGTGCCAGCAGCTTTCCTCAGCACTATGGCTACACCTTC
.	TRBV5-1	.	TRBJ1-1	CASSLYGVEAFF	TGCGCCAGCAGCTTGTACGGGGTTGAAGCTTTCTTT
.	TRBV10-3	.	TRBJ2-3	CAISDQGWNTDTQYF	TGTGCCATCAGTGATCAGGGCTGGAACACAGATACGCAGTATTTT
.	TRBV6-1	TRBD1	TRBJ2-5	CASSDTTGGSETQYF	TGTGCCAGCAGTGATACGACAGGGGGCAGTGAGACCCAGTACTTC
.	TRBV9	.	TRBJ2-5	CASSVRSFGNQETQYF	TGTGCCAGCAGCGTAAGGAGTTTTGGCAACCAGGAGACCCAGTACTTC
.	TRBV6-5	TRBD2	TRBJ2-5	CASSYSGTSGYETQYF	TGTGCCAGCAGTTACTCGGGGACTAGCGGATACGAGACCCAGTACTTC
.	TRBV10-1	TRBD2	TRBJ2-3	CASRTSGRDTQYF	TGCGCCAGCAGGACTAGCGGGAGAGATACGCAGTATTTT
.	TRBV2	.	TRBJ1-5	CASSEEGNRQPQHF	TGTGCCAGCAGTGAAGAGGGGAACAGGCAGCCCCAGCATTTT
few	TRBV10-1	TRBD2	TRBJ2-2	CASSVAGTNTGELFF	TGCGCCAGCAGTGTAGCGGGTACGAACACCGGGGAGCTGTTTTTT
once	TRBV14	TRBD1	TRBJ1-2	CASSQGTVELTF	TGTGCCAGCAGCCAGGGGACAGTTGAGCTCACCTTC
.	TRBV18	.	TRBJ2-3	CASSPPEGKDTQYF	TGTGCCAGCTCACCACCCGAGGGGAAGGATACGCAGTATTTT
once	TRBV7-9	.	TRBJ1-5	CASSSDHLFGNQPQHF	TGTGCCAGCAGCTCTGATCATTTATTTGGCAATCAGCCCCAGCATTTT
once	TRBV10-1	.	TRBJ2-1	CASSWDSGNNEQFF	TGCGCCAGCAGTTGGGACAGCGGGAACAATGAGCAGTTCTTC
medium-sized	TRBV11-1	TRBD1	TRBJ2-5	CASSSQGQRDETQYF	TGTGCCAGCAGCTCACAGGGGCAGAGGGACGAGACCCAGTACTTC
.	TRBV30	.	TRBJ1-3	CAWSDLRRERNTIYF	TGTGCCTGGAGTGACCTGAGGAGAGAAAGAAACACCATATATTTT
.	TRBV7-6	.	TRBJ1-1	CASSLNSREVTEAFF	TGTGCCAGCAGCTTAAATTCCAGGGAGGTGACTGAAGCTTTCTTT